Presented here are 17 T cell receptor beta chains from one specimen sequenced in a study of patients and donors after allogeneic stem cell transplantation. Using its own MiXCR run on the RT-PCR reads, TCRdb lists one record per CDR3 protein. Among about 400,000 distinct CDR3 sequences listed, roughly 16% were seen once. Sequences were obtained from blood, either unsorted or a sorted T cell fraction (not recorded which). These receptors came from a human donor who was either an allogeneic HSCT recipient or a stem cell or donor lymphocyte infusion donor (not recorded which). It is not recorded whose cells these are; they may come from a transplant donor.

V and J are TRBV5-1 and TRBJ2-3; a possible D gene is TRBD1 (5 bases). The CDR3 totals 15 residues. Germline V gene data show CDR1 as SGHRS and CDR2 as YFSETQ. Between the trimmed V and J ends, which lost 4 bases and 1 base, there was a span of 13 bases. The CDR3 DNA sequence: TGCGCCAGCAGCCAGCCCCCAGGGCGCACAGATACGCAGTATTTT. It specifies CASSQPPGRTDTQYF.

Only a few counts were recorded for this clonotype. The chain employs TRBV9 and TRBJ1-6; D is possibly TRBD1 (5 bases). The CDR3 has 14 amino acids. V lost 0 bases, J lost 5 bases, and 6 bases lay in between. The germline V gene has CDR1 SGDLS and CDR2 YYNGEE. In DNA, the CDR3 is TGTGCCAGCAGCGTAGCAGGGCATAATTCACCCCTCCACTTT. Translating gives CASSVAGHNSPLHF.

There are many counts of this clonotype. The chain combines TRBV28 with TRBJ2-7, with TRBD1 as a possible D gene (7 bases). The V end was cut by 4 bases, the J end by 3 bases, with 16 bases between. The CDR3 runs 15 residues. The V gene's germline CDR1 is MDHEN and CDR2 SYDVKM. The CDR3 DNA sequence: TGTGCCAGCAGTTCCGGAGGGGGCAGGGTCTACGAGCAGTACTTC. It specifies CASSSGGGRVYEQYF.

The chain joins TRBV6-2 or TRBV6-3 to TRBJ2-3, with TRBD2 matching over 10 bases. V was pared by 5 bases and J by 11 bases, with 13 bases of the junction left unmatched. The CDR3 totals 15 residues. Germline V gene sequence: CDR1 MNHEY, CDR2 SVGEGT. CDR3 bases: TGTGCCAGCAGTAGGGGAGGGCTAGCGGGAGACCGGCAGTATTTT. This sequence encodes CASSRGGLAGDRQYF.

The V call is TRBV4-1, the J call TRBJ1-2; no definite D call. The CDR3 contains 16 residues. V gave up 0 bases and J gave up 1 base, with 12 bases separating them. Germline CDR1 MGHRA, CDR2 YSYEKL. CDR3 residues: CASSQDLGFLNYGYTF. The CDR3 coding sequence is TGCGCCAGCAGCCAAGATCTTGGATTCCTTAACTATGGCTACACCTTC.

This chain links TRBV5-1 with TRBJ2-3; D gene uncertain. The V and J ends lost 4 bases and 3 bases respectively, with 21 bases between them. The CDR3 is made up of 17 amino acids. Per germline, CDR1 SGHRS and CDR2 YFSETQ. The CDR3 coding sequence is TGCGCCAGCAGCCCCGGACCCCCCGTTGATATAACAGATACGCAGTATTTT. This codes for CASSPGPPVDITDTQYF. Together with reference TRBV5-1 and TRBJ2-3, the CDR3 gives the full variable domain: KAGVTQTPRYLIKTRGQQVTLSCSPISGHRSVSWYQQTPGQGLQFLFEYFSETQRNKGNFPGRFSGRQFSNSRSEMNVSTLELGDSALYLCASSPGPPVDITDTQYFGPGTRLTVL.

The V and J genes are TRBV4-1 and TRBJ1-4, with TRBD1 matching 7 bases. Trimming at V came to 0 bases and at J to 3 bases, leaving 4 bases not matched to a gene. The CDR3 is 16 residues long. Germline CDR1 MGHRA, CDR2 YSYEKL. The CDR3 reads CASSQEGTVPNEKLFF. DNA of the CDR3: TGCGCCAGCAGCCAAGAAGGGACAGTTCCTAATGAAAAACTGTTTTTT.

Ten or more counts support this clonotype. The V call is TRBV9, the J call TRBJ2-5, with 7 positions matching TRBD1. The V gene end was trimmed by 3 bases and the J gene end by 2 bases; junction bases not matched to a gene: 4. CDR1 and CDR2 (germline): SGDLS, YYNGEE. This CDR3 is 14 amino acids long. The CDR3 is CASSAQGRQETQYF. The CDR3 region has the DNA TGTGCCAGCAGCGCACAGGGGAGACAAGAGACCCAGTACTTC.

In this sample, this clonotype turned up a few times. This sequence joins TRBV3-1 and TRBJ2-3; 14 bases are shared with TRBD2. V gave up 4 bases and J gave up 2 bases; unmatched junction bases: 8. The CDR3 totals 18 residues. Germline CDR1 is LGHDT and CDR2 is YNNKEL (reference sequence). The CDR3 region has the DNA TGTGCCAGCAGCCTTTACGGACTAGCGGGAGGCCTCACAGATACGCAGTATTTT. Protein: CASSLYGLAGGLTDTQYF.

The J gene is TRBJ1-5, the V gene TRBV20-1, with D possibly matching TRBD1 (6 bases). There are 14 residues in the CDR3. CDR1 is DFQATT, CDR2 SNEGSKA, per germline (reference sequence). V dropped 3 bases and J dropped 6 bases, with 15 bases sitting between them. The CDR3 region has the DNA TGCAGTGCTAGTAGCCGGGACACCGGTCAGCCCCAGCATTTT. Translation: CSASSRDTGQPQHF.

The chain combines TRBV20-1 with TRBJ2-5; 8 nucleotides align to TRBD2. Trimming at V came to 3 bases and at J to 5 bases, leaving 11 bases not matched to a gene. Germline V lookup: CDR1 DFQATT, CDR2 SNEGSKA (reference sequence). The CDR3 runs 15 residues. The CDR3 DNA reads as TGCAGTGCTAGGAAAGCGGGAGTGATCCGGGAGACCCAGTACTTC. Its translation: CSARKAGVIRETQYF.

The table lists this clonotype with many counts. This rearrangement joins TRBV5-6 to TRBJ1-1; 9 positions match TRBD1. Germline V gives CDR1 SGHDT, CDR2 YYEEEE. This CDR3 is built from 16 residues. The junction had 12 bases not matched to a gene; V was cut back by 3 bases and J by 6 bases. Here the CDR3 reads CASSSTPTGGPAEAFF. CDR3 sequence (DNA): TGTGCCAGCAGCTCGACACCGACAGGGGGTCCAGCTGAAGCTTTCTTT. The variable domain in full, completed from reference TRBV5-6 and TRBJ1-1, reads DAGVTQSPTHLIKTRGQQVTLRCSPKSGHDTVSWYQQALGQGPQFIFQYYEEEERQRGNFPDRFSGHQFPNYSSELNVNALLLGDSALYLCASSSTPTGGPAEAFFGQGTRLTVV.

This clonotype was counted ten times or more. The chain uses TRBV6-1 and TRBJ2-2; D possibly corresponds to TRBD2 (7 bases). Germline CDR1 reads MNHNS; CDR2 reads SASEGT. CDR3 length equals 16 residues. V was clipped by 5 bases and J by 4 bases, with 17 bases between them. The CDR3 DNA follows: TGTGCCAGCAGTCTGAGGGGGGGAGTTAGCACCGGGGAGCTGTTTTTT. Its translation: CASSLRGGVSTGELFF.

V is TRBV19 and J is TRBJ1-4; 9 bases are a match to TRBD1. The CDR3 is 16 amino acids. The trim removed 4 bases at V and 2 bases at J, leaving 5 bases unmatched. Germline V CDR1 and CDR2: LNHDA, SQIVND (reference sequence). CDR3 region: CASSTPQGATNEKLFF. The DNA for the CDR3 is TGTGCCAGTAGTACCCCACAGGGGGCGACTAATGAAAAACTGTTTTTT.

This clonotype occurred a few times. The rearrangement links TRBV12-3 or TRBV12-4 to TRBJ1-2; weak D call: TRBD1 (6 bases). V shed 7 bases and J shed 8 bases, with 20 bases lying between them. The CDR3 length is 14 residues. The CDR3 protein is CASTPRTARGGYTF. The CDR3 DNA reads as TGTGCCAGCACCCCTCGGACAGCCCGCGGAGGCTACACCTTC.

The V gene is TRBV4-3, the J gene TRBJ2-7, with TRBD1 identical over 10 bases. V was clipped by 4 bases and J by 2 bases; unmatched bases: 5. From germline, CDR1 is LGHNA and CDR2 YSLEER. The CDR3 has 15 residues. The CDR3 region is CASSPGQGNTYEQYF. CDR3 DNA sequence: TGCGCCAGCAGCCCGGGACAGGGGAATACCTACGAGCAGTACTTC.

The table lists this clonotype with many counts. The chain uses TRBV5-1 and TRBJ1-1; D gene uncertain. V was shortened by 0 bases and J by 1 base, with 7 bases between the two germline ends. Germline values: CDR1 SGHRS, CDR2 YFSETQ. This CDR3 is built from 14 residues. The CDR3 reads CASSLVSGNTEAFF. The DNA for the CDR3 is TGCGCCAGCAGCTTGGTCAGTGGGAACACTGAAGCTTTCTTT.